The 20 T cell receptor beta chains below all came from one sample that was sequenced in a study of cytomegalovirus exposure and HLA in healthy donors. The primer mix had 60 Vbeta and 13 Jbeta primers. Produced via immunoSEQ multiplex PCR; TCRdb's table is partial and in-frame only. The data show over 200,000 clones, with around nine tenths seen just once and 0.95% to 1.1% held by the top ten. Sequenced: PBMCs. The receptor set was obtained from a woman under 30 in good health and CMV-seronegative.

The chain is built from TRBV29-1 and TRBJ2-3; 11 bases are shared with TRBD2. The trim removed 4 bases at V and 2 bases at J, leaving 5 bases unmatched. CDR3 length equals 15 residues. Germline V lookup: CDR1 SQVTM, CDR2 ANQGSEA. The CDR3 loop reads CSVVRLAGNTDTQYF. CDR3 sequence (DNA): TGCAGCGTTGTAAGACTAGCGGGAAACACAGATACGCAGTATTTT.

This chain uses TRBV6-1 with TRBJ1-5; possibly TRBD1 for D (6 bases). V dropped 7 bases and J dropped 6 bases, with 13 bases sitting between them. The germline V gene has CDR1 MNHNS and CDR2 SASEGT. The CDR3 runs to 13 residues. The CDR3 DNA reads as TGTGCCAGCACCCACAGGGAGGGTCAGCCCCAGCATTTT. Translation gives CASTHREGQPQHF.

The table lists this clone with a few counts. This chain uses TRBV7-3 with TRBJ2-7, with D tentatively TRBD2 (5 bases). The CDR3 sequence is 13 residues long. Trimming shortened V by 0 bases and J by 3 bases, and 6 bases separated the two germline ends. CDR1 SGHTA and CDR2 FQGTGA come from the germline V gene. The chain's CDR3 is CASSLTSDYEQYF. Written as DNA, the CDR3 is TGTGCCAGCAGCTTAACTAGCGACTACGAGCAGTACTTC.

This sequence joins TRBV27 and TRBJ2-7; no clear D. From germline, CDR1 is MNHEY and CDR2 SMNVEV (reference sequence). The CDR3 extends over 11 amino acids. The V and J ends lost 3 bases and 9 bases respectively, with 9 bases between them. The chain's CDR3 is CASSFGMAQYF. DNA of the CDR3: TGTGCCAGCAGTTTTGGCATGGCGCAGTACTTC.

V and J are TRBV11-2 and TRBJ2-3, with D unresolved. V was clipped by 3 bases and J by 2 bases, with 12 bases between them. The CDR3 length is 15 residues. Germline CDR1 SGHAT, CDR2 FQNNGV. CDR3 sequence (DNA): TGTGCCAGCAGCTTGGCTAGTCCTTTCACAGATACGCAGTATTTT. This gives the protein CASSLASPFTDTQYF.

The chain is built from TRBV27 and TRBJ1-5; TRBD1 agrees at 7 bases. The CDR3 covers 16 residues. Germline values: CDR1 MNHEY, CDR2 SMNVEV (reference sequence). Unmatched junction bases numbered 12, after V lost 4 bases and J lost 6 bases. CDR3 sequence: CASSSLQGLTSQPQHF. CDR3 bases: TGTGCCAGCAGTTCGTTACAGGGGCTGACAAGTCAGCCCCAGCATTTT.

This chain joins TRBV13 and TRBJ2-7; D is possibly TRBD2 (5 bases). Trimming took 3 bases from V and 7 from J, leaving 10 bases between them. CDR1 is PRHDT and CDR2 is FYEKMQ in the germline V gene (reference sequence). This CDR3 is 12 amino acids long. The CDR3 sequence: CASSFSTTEQYF. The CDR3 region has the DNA TGTGCCAGCAGCTTTTCGACTACGGAGCAGTACTTC.

The CDR3 DNA sequence: TGCGCCAGCGAGATGCAACAGTCGAACACCGGGGAGCTGTTTTTT. This sequence encodes CASEMQQSNTGELFF. The chain combines TRBV4-1 with TRBJ2-2; the D is unclear. Germline V gene sequence: CDR1 MGHRA, CDR2 YSYEKL. With 8 bases removed from V and 0 bases from J, the gap between germline ends came to 13 bases. CDR3 length: 15 residues.

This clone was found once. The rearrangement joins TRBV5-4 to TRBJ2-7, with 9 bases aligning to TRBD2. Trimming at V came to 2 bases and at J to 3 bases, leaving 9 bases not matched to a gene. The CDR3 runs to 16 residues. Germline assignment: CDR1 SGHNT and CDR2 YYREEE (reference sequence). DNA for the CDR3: TGTGCCAGCAGCTTTGGTCTAGCGGGGCTCGGCTACGAGCAGTACTTC. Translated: CASSFGLAGLGYEQYF.

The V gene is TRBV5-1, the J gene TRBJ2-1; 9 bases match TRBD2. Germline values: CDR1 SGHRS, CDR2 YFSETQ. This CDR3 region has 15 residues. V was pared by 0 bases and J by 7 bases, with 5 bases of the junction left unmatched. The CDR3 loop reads CASSLDPSGKNEQFF. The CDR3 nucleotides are TGCGCCAGCAGCTTGGACCCTAGCGGGAAGAATGAGCAGTTCTTC.

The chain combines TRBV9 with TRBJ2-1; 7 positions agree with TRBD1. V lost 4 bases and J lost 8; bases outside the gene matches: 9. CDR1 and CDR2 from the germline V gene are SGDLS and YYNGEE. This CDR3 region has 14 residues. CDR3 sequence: CASSPRTGTHEQFF. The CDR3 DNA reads TGTGCCAGCAGCCCACGGACAGGAACACATGAGCAGTTCTTC.

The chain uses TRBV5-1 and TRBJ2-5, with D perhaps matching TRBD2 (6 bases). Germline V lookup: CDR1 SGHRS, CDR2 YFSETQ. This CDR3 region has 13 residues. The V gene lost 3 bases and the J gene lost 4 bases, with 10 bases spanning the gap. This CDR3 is CASSSAGTETQYF. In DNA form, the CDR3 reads TGCGCCAGCAGCTCCGCGGGGACAGAGACCCAGTACTTC.

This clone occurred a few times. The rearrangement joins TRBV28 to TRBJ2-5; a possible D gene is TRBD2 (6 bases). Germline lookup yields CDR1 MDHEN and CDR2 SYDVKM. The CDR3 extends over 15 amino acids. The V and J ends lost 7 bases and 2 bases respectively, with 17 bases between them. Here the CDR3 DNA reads TGTGCCAGCATCAATCAGGGACTCCTTCAAGAGACCCAGTACTTC. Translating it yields CASINQGLLQETQYF.

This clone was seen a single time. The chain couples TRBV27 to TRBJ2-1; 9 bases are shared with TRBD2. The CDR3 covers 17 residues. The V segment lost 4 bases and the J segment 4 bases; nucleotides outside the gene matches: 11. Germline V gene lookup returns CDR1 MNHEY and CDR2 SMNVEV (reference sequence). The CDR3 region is CASSSYPRTSVYNEQFF. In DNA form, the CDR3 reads TGTGCCAGCAGTTCCTACCCTCGGACTAGCGTATACAATGAGCAGTTCTTC.

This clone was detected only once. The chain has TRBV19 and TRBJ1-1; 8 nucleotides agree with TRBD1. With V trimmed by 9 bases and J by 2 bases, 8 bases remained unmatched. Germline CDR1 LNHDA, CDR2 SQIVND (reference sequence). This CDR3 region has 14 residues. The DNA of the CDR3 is TGTGCCAGCCAGACAGGGGCCGGTAACACTGAAGCTTTCTTT. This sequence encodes CASQTGAGNTEAFF. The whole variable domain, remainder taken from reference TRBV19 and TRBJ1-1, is DGGITQSPKYLFRKEGQNVTLSCEQNLNHDAMYWYRQDPGQGLRLIYYSQIVNDFQKGDIAEGYSVSREKKESFPLTVTSAQKNPTAFYLCASQTGAGNTEAFFGQGTRLTVV.

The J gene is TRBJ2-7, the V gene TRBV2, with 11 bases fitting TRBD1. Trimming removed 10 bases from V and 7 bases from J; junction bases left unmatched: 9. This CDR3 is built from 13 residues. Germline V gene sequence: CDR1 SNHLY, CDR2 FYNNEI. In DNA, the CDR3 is TGTGCCATCACGAGGACAGGGGGCGCGGAGCAGTACTTC. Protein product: CAITRTGGAEQYF.

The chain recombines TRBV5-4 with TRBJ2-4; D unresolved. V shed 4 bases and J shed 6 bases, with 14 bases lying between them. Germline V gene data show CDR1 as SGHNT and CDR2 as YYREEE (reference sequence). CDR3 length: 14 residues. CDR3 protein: CASSHPTEANIQYF. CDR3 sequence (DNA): TGTGCCAGCAGCCACCCTACCGAGGCAAACATTCAGTACTTC. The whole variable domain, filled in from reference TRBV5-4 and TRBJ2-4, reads ETGVTQSPTHLIKTRGQQVTLRCSSQSGHNTVSWYQQALGQGPQFIFQYYREEENGRGNFPPRFSGLQFPNYSSELNVNALELDDSALYLCASSHPTEANIQYFGAGTRLSVL.

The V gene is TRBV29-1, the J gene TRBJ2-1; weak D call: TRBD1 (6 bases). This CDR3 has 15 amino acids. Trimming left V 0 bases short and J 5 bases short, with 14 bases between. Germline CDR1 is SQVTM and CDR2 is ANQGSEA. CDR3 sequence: CSVEEPQGPDNEQFF. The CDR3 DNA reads TGCAGCGTTGAAGAGCCCCAGGGGCCTGACAATGAGCAGTTCTTC.

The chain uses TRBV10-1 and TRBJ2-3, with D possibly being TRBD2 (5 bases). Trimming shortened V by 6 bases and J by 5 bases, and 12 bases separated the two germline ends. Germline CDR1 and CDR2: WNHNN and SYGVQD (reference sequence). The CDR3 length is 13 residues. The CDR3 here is CASSGAREDTQYF. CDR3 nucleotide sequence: TGCGCCAGCAGCGGCGCCCGGGAAGATACGCAGTATTTT.

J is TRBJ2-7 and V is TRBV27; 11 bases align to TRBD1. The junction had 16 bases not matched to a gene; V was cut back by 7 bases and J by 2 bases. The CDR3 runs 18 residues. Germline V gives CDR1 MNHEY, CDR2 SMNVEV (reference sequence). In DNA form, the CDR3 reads TGTGCCAGCAATAGGGGGGACAGGGGGTCCAAGGGGCCCTACGAGCAGTACTTC. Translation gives CASNRGDRGSKGPYEQYF.